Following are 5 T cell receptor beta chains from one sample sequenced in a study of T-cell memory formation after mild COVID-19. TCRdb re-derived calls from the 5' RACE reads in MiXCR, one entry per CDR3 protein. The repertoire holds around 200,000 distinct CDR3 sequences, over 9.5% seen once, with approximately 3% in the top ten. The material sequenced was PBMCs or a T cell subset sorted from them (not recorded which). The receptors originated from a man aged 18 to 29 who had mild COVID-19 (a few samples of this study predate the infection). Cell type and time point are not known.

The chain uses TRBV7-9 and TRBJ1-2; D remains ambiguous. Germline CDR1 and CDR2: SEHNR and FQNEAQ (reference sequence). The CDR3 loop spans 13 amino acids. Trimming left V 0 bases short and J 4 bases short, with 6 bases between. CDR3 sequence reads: CASSLAGRYGYTF. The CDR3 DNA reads TGTGCCAGCAGCTTAGCTGGACGCTATGGCTACACCTTC.

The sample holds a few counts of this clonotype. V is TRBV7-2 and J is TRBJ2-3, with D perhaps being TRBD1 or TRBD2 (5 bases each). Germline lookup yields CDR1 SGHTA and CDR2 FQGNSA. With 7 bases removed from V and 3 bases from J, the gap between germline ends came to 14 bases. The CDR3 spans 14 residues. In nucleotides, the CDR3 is TGTGCCAGCACGCACGCTGGGGGTACAGATACGCAGTATTTT. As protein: CASTHAGGTDTQYF. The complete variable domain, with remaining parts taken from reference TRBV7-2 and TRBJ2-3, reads GAGVSQSPSNKVTEKGKDVELRCDPISGHTALYWYRQSLGQGLEFLIYFQGNSAPDKSGLPSDRFSAERTGGSVSTLTIQRTQQEDSAVYLCASTHAGGTDTQYFGPGTRLTVL.

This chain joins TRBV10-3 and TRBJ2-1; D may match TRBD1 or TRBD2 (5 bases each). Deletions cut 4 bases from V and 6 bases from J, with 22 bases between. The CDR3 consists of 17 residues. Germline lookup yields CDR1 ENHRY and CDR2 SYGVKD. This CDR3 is CAISALRGVGQSNEQFF. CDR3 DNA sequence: TGTGCCATCAGTGCACTCCGGGGCGTAGGGCAGTCCAATGAGCAGTTCTTC.

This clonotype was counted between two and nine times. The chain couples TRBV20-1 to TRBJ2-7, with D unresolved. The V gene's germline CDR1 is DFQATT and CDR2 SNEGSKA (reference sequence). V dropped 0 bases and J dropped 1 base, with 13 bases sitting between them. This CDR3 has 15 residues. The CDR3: CSARDGQANSYEQYF. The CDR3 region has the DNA TGCAGTGCTAGAGATGGGCAGGCTAATTCCTACGAGCAGTACTTC.

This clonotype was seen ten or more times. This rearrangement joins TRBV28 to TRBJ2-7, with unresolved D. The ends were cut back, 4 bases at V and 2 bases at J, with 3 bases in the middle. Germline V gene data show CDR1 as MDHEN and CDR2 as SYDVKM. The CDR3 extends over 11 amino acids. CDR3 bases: TGTGCCAGCAGTTCCCCCTACGAGCAGTACGTC. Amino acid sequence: CASSSPYEQYV.